This TCR beta chain was profiled in a study of cytomegalovirus exposure and HLA in healthy donors. The CDR3 spans 17 residues. Germline lookup yields CDR1 SGHAT and CDR2 FQNNGV. V shed 4 bases and J 1 base; nucleotides not matched to a gene: 6. PCR used 60 Vbeta primers and 13 Jbeta primers. Generated by immunoSEQ multiplex PCR, the TCRdb table keeps only in-frame clones and is missing some. This table has approximately 150,000 clones, 80% appearing once. The chain recombines TRBV11-2 with TRBJ2-2, with 10 bases fitting TRBD2. Sequenced: PBMCs. This TCR came from a woman in her forties in good health and CMV-seronegative. The CDR3 sequence: CASSSLAGSLNTGELFF. The CDR3 DNA follows: TGTGCCAGCAGCTCACTAGCGGGGAGCCTGAACACCGGGGAGCTGTTTTTT.